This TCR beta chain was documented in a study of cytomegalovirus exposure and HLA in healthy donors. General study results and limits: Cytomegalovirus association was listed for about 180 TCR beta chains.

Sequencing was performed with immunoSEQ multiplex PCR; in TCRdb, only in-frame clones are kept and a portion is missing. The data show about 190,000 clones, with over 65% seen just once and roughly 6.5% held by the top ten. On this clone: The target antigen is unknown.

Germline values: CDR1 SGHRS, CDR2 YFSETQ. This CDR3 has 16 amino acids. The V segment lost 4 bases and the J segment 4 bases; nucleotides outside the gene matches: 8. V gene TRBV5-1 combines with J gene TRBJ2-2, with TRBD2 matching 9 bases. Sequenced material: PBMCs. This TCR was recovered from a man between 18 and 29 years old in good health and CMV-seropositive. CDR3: CASSPRTSVTTGELFF. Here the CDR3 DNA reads TGCGCCAGCAGCCCCCGGACTAGCGTGACCACCGGGGAGCTGTTTTTT.